This TCR beta chain was captured in a study of cytomegalovirus exposure and HLA in healthy donors. A multiplex PCR was run with 60 Vbeta primers and 13 Jbeta primers. Sequenced by immunoSEQ multiplex PCR; TCRdb stores in-frame clones only, minus some. Among about 82,000 clones listed, 65% to 75% were seen once. The CDR3 contains 16 residues. V was pared by 5 bases and J by 5 bases, with 22 bases between. Per the germline V gene, CDR1 is SGHVS and CDR2 is FNYEAQ. Points on this clone: As yet, its antigen is unknown.

The study, taken as a whole, reports: Researchers counted around 180 TCR beta chains as cytomegalovirus-associated. As was reported, the classifier diagnosed cytomegalovirus status with high specificity and sensitivity.

The source is a young man in good health and CMV-seropositive. The material sequenced was PBMCs. This chain links TRBV7-6 with TRBJ2-7, with D possibly matching TRBD2 (6 bases). As DNA, the CDR3 is TGTGCCAGCAGCCCGGTATTGGGTAGCGGCGTAGACGAGCAGTACTTC. Its translation is CASSPVLGSGVDEQYF.